What follows is one T cell receptor (beta chain) and its context. The antigen remains unidentified. Time point in this sample: baseline, week 1 (first vaccination visit). Sample treatment: pre-vaccination baseline after standard-of-care therapy. Astrocytomas that were new, WHO grade 3 or 4, IDH1-mutant and ATRX-lost were present in the donors. These data come from a study of a mutant IDH1 vaccine in newly diagnosed glioma. Looking at the study overall: Averaging around 40 years of age, treated patients were approximately 62% male and about 38% female. Study findings and constraints: Among all patients, vaccine-induced immune responses occurred in roughly 93%.

The method was immunoSEQ multiplex PCR; TCRdb's version includes in-frame clones alone and lacks a portion of them. The sample contains about 70,000 clones, around 82% of which appear only once. V lost 0 bases to trimming and J lost 1 base, with 6 bases between them. The CDR3 has 14 residues. From germline, CDR1 is SGDLS and CDR2 YYNGEE. Here the sequenced sample was peripheral blood mononuclear cells (PBMCs), taken from a glioma patient treated with radiotherapy, temozolomide or both. This TCR was recovered from a woman aged 18-29 years with glioma. Some clones in this sample may be carry-over from other donors' samples. The gene calls are TRBV9 and TRBJ2-3; D gene ambiguous. The CDR3 region is CASSVGTRTDTQYF. The CDR3, as DNA: TGTGCCAGCAGCGTAGGCACTCGCACAGATACGCAGTATTTT.